The 4 T cell receptor beta chains below all came from one sample that was sequenced in a study of radiotherapy plus CTLA-4 blockade in lung cancer. Clones were read by immunoSEQ multiplex PCR, and TCRdb kept only the in-frame ones, dropping some. This sample has around 110,000 clones, with over 65% found just once. The material was peripheral blood, obtained from a patient treated with radiotherapy plus ipilimumab. Source of these receptors: a human donor with non-small cell lung cancer that progressed on radiotherapy plus ipilimumab. Some clones in this sample may be carry-over from other donors' samples.

This clone has a handful of counts. The chain carries TRBV5-6 and TRBJ2-1; D is uncertain. Per the germline V gene, CDR1 is SGHDT and CDR2 is YYEEEE. This CDR3 is built from 13 residues. V lost 0 bases to trimming and J lost 7 bases, with 8 bases between them. The CDR3 sequence: CASSLVRTNEQFF. DNA for the CDR3: TGTGCCAGCAGCTTGGTACGGACGAATGAGCAGTTCTTC.

This chain uses TRBV5-4 with TRBJ2-3; possibly TRBD2 for D (5 bases). Looked up from germline, CDR1 is SGHNT and CDR2 is YYREEE (reference sequence). V was shortened by 1 base and J by 6 bases, with 6 bases between the two germline ends. This CDR3 comprises 12 residues. The CDR3 loop reads CASSLSGDTQYF. As DNA, the CDR3 is TGTGCCAGCAGCTTGTCGGGGGATACGCAGTATTTT.

The chain joins TRBV9 to TRBJ2-7; 13 positions agree with TRBD2. CDR1 and CDR2 from the germline V gene are SGDLS and YYNGEE. With V trimmed by 3 bases and J by 2 bases, 2 bases remained unmatched. This CDR3 is 15 amino acids long. CDR3 coding DNA: TGTGCCAGCAGCGAGGGGACTAGCGGGGCCTACGAGCAGTACTTC. It codes for CASSEGTSGAYEQYF.

The rearrangement uses TRBV5-6 and TRBJ1-1; TRBD1 might be the D (6 bases). The germline gives CDR1 SGHDT, CDR2 YYEEEE. Trimming took off 3 bases at V and 11 bases at J, with 14 bases between the two ends. The CDR3 is made up of 12 amino acids. The CDR3, as DNA: TGTGCCAGCAGCTATACCTCACAGGGTGCTTTCTTT. It encodes CASSYTSQGAFF.